A selection of T cell receptor beta chains follows, all from one sample in a study of blood T cell repertoires in COVID-19. Clones were read by immunoSEQ multiplex PCR, and TCRdb kept only the in-frame ones, dropping some. The repertoire holds under 250,000 clones, with 85% to 90% as singletons. Sequencing was carried out using peripheral blood. Source of these receptors: a woman aged 65 to 85 with active or convalescent COVID-19. Each CDR3 is given with its conserved first and last residue.

>TRBJ2-7|TRBV5-6
CASSLAGGKSYEQYF
>TRBJ1-1|TRBV5-4
CASSSGRGVLTEAFF
>TRBJ1-2|TRBV5-6
CASSLPGPGRGYTF
>TRBJ1-5|TRBV7-8
CASSFPGRGNQPQHF
>TRBJ2-1|TRBV4-3
CASSQTSYLPNEQFF
>TRBJ1-5|TRBV20-1
CSASLTGGVYSNQPQHF
>TRBJ1-1|TRBV19
CASSIPQGGGNTEAFF
>TRBJ1-1|TRBV19
CASSSNGFGQNTEAFF
>TRBJ2-1|TRBV3-1/TRBV3-2
CASSRTSGNEQFF
>TRBJ2-7|TRBV2
CASSDRTYEQYF
>TRBJ2-7|TRBV4-3
CASSQESGAKAYEQYF
>TRBJ2-2|TRBV5-6
CASSIIAGELFF
>TRBJ2-3|TRBV11-3
CASSPSPVSTDTQYF
>TRBJ2-7|TRBV29-1
CSVALAGGPAEQYF
>TRBJ1-1|TRBV12-3/TRBV12-4
CASTPAGPTEAFF
>TRBJ1-6|TRBV5-6
CASSLLVRDNSPLHF
>TRBJ1-2|TRBV10-3
CASMNLTYGYTF
>TRBJ2-1|TRBV4-3
CASSHGYAGARNEQFF
>TRBJ2-2|TRBV10-3
CAISGGDTGELFF
>TRBJ2-1|TRBV9
CASSVEGFGHEQFF
>TRBJ1-1|TRBV21-1
CASSKERESEAFF
>TRBJ2-7|TRBV27
CASSFSGNLILREQYF
>TRBJ1-1|TRBV4-3
CASSQEYGEAFF
>TRBJ1-2|TRBV6-5
CASSQRGRYGYTF
>TRBJ1-4|TRBV6-1
CASSDRGRGEKLFF
>TRBJ2-7|TRBV5-1
CASSFRDRGFDEQYF
>TRBJ2-7|TRBV7-2
CASSPNRYEQYF
>TRBJ2-5|TRBV18
CASSPTGQLIVTQYF
>TRBJ1-1|TRBV7-2
CASLLGGNTEAFF
>TRBJ2-1|TRBV18
CASSPGTGPYNEQFF
>TRBJ1-6|TRBV14
CASSLGQGKSPLHF
>TRBJ1-1|TRBV24-1
CATIRGGANTEAFF
>TRBJ1-1|TRBV12-5
CASGLTRQVLNTEAFF
>TRBJ1-4|TRBV28
CASRVQNEKLFF